This TCR beta chain was captured in a study of tumor and adjacent non-tumor tissue in lung cancer. Study-level findings and limits: Top 100 clones took a larger repertoire share in normal lung.

The V gene's germline CDR1 is MNHEY and CDR2 SVGAGI. The CDR3 length is 16 residues. This sample's RNA came from whole unsorted tissue. This clonotype showed up just a few times. Its antigen is not identified. At one end, the junction sequence differs from germline, possibly due to a read error. The library came from three nested PCR rounds adapted from ARM-PCR protocols. TCRdb reprocessed the multiplex PCR reads via MiXCR and lists one record per CDR3 protein. The data contain fewer than 85,000 distinct CDR3 sequences, around four fifths of them seen just once; the ten biggest clones take up 9.5% to 15%.

Sequencing was performed on lung tumor tissue. The genes are TRBV6-5 and TRBJ2-7; D is unresolved. The TCR comes from a woman aged 45-60 years with non-small cell lung cancer. The CDR3 DNA reads TGTGCCAGTAGTTACTCGAGCAGCCCGCTCTCCTACGAGCAGTACTTC. This gives the protein CASSYSSSPLSYEQYF.